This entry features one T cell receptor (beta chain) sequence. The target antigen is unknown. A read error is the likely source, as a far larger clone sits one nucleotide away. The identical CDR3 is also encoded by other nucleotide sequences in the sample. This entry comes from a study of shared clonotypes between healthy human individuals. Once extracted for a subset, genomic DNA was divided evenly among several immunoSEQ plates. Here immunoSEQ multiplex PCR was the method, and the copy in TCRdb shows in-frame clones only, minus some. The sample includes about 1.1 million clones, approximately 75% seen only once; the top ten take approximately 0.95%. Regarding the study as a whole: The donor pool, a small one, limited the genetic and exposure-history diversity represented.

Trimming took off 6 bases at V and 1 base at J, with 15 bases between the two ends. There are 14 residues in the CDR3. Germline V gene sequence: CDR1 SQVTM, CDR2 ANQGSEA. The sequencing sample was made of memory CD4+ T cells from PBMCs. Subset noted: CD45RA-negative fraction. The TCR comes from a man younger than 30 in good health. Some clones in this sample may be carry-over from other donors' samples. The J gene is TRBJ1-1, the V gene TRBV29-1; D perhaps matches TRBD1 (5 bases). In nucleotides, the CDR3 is TGCAGCGTCGCCTCCGGGGCGTCGAACACTGAAGCTTTCTTT. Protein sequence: CSVASGASNTEAFF.